The TCR beta chain under discussion was sequenced for a study of blood T cell repertoires in COVID-19. Whole-study context: Collection of acute and convalescent COVID-19 samples took place in the United States, Italy and Spain. From T cells, B-cell-depleted T cells, or PBMCs came the material, which was cDNA or gDNA.

This clone was seen only once. In the authors' methods: Reference gene primer amplification in the assay estimated nucleated cell counts. Here immunoSEQ multiplex PCR was the method, and the copy in TCRdb shows in-frame clones only, minus some. That table is the source of V, J and clone size, and D and trimming were worked out from the DNA. Among roughly 260,000 clones listed, 70% to 90% were seen once. Trimming removed 3 bases from V and 4 bases from J, with 10 bases in between. The CDR3 covers 13 residues. Germline loops: CDR1 SGDLS, CDR2 YYNGEE. Sequencing used peripheral blood. The receptor comes from a woman aged 40 to 50 who had recovered from COVID-19. This chain joins TRBV9 and TRBJ1-2; D call uncertain. The CDR3 region is CASSAAPSYGYTF. In DNA form, the CDR3 reads TGTGCCAGCAGCGCGGCCCCTAGCTATGGCTACACCTTC.